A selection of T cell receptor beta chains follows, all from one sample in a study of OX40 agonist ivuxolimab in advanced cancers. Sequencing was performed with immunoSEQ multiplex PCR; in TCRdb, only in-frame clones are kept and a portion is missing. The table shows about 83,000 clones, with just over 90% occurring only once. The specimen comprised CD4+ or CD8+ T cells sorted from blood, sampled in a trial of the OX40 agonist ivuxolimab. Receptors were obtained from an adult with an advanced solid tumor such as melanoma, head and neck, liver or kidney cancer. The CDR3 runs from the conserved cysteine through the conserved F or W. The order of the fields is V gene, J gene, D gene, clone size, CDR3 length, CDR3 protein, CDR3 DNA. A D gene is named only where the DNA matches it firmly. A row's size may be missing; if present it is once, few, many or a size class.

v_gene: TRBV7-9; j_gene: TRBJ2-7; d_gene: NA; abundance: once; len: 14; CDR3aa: CASSPMTDSYEQYF; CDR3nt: TGTGCCAGCAGCCCCATGACAGACTCCTACGAGCAGTACTTC
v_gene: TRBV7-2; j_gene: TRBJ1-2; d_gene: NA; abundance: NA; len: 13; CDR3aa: CASSLSWTEGYTF; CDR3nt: TGTGCCAGCAGCCTCTCCTGGACAGAGGGCTACACCTTC
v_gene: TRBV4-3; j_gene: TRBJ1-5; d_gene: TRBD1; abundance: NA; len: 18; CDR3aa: CASSQDDWRTGVNQPQHF; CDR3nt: TGCGCCAGCAGCCAAGATGATTGGAGAACAGGGGTAAATCAGCCCCAGCATTTT
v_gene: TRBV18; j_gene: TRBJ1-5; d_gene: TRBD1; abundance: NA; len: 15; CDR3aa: CASSRQGASNQPQHF; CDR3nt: TGTGCCAGCTCTAGACAGGGGGCGAGCAATCAGCCCCAGCATTTT
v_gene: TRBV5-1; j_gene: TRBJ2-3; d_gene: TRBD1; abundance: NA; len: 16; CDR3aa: CASSGFQGALTDTQYF; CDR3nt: TGCGCCAGCAGCGGATTCCAGGGGGCGCTAACAGATACGCAGTATTTT
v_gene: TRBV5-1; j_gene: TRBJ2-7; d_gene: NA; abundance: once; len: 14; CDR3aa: CASSHGTSFYEQYF; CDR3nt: TGCGCCAGCAGCCATGGGACATCATTCTACGAGCAGTACTTC
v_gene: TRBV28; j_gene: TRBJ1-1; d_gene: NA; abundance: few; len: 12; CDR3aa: CASSWGGTEAFF; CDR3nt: TGTGCCAGCAGTTGGGGGGGCACTGAAGCTTTCTTT
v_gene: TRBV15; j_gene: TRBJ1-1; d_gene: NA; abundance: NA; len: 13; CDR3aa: CATSRPGRVEAFF; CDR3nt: TGTGCCACCAGCAGGCCGGGACGAGTTGAAGCTTTCTTT
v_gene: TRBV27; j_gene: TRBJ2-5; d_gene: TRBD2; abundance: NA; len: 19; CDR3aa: CATMTFRGLAGGPQETQYF; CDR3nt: TGTGCCACCATGACTTTTCGGGGACTAGCGGGAGGACCACAAGAGACCCAGTACTTC
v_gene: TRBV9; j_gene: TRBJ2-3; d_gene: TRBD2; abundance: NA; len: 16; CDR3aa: CASSVALAGGTDTQYF; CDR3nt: TGTGCCAGCAGCGTCGCGCTAGCGGGGGGCACAGATACGCAGTATTTT
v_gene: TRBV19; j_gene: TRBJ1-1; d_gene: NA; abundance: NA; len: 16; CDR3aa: CASSYGAGRGRTEAFF; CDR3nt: TGTGCCAGTAGTTATGGCGCGGGCAGGGGTAGGACTGAAGCTTTCTTT
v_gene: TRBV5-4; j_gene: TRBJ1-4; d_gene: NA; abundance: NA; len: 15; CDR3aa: CASSLEPATNEKLFF; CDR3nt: TGTGCCAGCAGCTTGGAGCCCGCAACTAATGAAAAACTGTTTTTT
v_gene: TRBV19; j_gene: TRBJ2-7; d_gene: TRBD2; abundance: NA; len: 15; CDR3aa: CASSFSSGRVYEQYF; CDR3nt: TGTGCCAGTAGTTTCTCCAGCGGGAGAGTCTACGAGCAGTACTTC
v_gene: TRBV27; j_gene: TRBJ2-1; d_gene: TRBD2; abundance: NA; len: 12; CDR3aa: CASSPAGREQFF; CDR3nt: TGTGCCAGCAGTCCAGCGGGAAGGGAGCAGTTCTTC
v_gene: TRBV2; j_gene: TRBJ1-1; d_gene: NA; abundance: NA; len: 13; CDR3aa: CASSVDRDTEAFF; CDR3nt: TGTGCCAGCAGTGTCGACCGGGACACTGAAGCTTTCTTT
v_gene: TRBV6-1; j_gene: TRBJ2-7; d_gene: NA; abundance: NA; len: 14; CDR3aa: CASSEWGGRVEQYF; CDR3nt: TGTGCCAGCAGTGAGTGGGGAGGTAGGGTCGAGCAGTACTTC
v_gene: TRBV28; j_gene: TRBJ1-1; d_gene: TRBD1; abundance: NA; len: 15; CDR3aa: CASSLWTGGSTEAFF; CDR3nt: TGTGCCAGCAGTTTATGGACAGGGGGTTCTACTGAAGCTTTCTTT
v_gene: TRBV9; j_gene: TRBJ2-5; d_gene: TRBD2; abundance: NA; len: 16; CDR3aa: CASSSGISGSKKTQYF; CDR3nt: TGTGCCAGCAGCAGTGGGATTAGCGGGAGTAAAAAGACCCAGTACTTC
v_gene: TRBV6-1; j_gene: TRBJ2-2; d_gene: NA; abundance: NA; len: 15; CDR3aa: CASSAGYANTGELFF; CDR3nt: TGTGCCAGCAGTGCAGGTTACGCGAACACCGGGGAGCTGTTTTTT
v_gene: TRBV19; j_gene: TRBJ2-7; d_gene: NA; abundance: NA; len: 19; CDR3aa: CASSIDHRATAYPPYEQYF; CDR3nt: TGTGCCAGTAGTATAGATCACAGAGCGACTGCATACCCCCCCTACGAGCAGTACTTC
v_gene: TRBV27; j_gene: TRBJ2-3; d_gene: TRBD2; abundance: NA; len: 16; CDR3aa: CASSPRTSGTTDTQYF; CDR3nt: TGTGCCAGCAGTCCCCGGACTAGCGGAACCACAGATACGCAGTATTTT
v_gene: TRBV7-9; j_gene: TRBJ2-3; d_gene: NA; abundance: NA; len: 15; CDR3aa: CASSLGVGGRDTQYF; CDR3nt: TGTGCCAGCAGCTTAGGGGTGGGAGGTAGAGATACGCAGTATTTT
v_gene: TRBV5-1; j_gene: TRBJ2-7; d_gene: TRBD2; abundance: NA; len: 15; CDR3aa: CASSLSAGAIYEQYF; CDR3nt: TGCGCCAGCAGCTTAAGTGCGGGAGCGATCTACGAGCAGTACTTC
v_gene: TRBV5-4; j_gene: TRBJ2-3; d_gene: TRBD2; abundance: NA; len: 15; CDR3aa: CASSSGLAGTDTQYF; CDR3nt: TGTGCCAGCAGCTCCGGACTAGCGGGCACAGATACGCAGTATTTT
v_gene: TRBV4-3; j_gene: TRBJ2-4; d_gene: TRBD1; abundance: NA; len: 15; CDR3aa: CASSAVQGGGNIQYF; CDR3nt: TGCGCCAGCAGCGCCGTACAGGGGGGAGGCAACATTCAGTACTTC
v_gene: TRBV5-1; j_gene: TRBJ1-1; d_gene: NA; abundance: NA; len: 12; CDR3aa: CASRNGNTEAFF; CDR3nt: TGCGCCAGCAGAAACGGGAACACTGAAGCTTTCTTT
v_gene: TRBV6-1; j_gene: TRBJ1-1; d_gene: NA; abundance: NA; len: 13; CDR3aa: CATTTGPGTEAFF; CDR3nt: TGTGCCACTACGACAGGCCCAGGGACTGAAGCTTTCTTT
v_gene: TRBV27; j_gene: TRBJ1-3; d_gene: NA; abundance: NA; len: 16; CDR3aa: CASSTRSYISGNTIYF; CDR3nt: TGTGCCAGCAGTACCAGATCCTACATCTCTGGAAACACCATATATTTT
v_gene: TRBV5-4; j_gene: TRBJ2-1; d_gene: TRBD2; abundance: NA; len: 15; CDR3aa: CASSSRTSGYNEQFF; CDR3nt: TGTGCCAGCAGCTCACGGACTAGCGGATACAATGAGCAGTTCTTC
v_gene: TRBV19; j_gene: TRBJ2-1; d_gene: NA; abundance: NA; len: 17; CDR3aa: CASSSTGTAREYNEQFF; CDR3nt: TGTGCCAGTAGTTCGACCGGGACCGCCAGGGAGTACAATGAGCAGTTCTTC
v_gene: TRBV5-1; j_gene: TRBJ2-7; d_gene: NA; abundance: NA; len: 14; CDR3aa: CASSFVTGSYEQYF; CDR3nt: TGCGCCAGCAGCTTTGTTACAGGGAGCTACGAGCAGTACTTC
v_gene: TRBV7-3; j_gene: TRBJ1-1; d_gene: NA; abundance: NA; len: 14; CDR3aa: CASSLTGGNTEAFF; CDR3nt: TGTGCCAGCAGCTTAACAGGAGGGAACACTGAAGCTTTCTTT
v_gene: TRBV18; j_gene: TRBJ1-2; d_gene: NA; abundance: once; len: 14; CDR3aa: CASSPSDSVSGYTF; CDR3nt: TGTGCCAGCTCACCAAGTGACTCGGTTTCTGGCTACACCTTC
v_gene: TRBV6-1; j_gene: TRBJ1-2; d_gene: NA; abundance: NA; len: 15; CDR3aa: CASSDSQTVNYGYTF; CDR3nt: TGTGCCAGCAGTGATAGTCAGACAGTCAACTATGGCTACACCTTC
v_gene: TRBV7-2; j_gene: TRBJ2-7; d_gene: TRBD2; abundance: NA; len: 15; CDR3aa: CASSLGLAGSYEQYF; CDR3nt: TGTGCCAGCAGCCTCGGACTAGCGGGGTCCTACGAGCAGTACTTC
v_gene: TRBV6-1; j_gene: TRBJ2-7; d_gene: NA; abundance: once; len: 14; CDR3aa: CANSSDSRSYEQYF; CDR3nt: TGTGCCAACAGTTCGGACAGCCGCTCCTACGAGCAGTACTTC
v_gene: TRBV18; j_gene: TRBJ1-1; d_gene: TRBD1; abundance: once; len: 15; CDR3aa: CASSATGSLAAEAFF; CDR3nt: TGTGCCAGCTCCGCGACAGGGAGCCTAGCAGCCGAAGCTTTCTTT
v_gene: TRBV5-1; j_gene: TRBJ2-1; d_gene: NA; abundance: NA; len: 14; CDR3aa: CASSLGDTHNEQFF; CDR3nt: TGCGCCAGCAGCTTGGGGGACACCCACAATGAGCAGTTCTTC
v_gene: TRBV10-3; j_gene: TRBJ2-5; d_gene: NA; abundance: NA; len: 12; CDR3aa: CATLKRSETQYF; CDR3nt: TGTGCCACCTTGAAGAGGTCAGAGACCCAGTACTTC
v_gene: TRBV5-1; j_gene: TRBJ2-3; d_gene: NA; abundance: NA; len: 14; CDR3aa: CASSATGSTDTQYF; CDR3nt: TGCGCCAGCAGCGCGACGGGGTCCACAGATACGCAGTATTTT
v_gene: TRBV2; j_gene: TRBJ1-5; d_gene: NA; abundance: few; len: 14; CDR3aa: CASSVQGSGQPQHF; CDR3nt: TGTGCCAGCAGTGTTCAAGGTAGCGGTCAGCCCCAGCATTTT
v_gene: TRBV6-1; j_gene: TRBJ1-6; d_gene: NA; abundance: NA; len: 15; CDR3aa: CASSEGTRTNSPLHF; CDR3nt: TGTGCCAGCAGTGAAGGGACACGGACGAATTCACCCCTCCACTTT
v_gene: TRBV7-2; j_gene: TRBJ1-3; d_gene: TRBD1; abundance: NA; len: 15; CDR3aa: CASSFPGQGGNTIYF; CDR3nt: TGTGCCAGCAGCTTCCCGGGACAGGGAGGAAACACCATATATTTT
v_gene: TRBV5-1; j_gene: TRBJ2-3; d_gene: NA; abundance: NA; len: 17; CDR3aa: CASSRTGAPGGTDTQYF; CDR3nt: TGCGCCAGCAGTCGAACGGGGGCGCCGGGGGGCACAGATACGCAGTATTTT
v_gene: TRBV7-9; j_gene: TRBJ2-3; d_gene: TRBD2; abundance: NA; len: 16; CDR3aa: CASRPTSGRPFDTQYF; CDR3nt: TGTGCCAGCAGACCAACTAGCGGGAGGCCCTTTGATACGCAGTATTTT
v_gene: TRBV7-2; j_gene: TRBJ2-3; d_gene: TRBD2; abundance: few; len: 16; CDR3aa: CASSSSGTSDTDTQYF; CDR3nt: TGTGCCAGCAGCTCCTCCGGGACTAGCGACACAGATACGCAGTATTTT
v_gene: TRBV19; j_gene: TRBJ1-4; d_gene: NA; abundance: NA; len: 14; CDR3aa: CASSIAAYNEKLFF; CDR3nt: TGTGCCAGTAGTATAGCGGCGTATAATGAAAAACTGTTTTTT
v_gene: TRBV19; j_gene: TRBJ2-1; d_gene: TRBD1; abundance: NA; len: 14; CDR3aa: CASRRDRGNNEQFF; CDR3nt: TGTGCCAGTAGGCGGGACAGGGGGAACAATGAGCAGTTCTTC
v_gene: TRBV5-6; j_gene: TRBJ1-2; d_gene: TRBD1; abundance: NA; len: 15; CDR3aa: CASSLDGTGNRGYTF; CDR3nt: TGTGCCAGCAGCTTGGACGGGACAGGGAACAGGGGCTACACCTTC
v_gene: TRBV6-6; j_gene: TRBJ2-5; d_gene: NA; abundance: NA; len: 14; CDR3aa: CASSYGGSQETQYF; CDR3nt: TGTGCCAGCAGTTATGGGGGCAGCCAAGAGACCCAGTACTTC
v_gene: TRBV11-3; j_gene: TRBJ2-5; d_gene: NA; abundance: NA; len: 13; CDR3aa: CASSLDGSETQYF; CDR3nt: TGTGCCAGCAGCTTAGACGGTTCGGAGACCCAGTACTTC
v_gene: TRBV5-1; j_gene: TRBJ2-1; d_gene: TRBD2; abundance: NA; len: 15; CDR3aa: CASSLTSGSYNEQFF; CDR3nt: TGCGCCAGCAGCTTGACCAGCGGGAGCTACAATGAGCAGTTCTTC
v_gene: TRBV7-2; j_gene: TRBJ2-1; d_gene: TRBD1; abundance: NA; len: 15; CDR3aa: CASSPGQGLYNEQFF; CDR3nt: TGTGCCAGCAGCCCAGGACAGGGGCTCTACAATGAGCAGTTCTTC
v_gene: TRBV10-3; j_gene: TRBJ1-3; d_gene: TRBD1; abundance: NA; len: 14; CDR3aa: CAISGQGAGNTIYF; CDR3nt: TGTGCCATCAGTGGACAGGGGGCTGGAAACACCATATATTTT
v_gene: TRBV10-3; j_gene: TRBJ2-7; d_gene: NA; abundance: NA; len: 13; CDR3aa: CAAGVAEIYEQYF; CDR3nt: TGTGCCGCCGGGGTAGCGGAGATTTACGAGCAGTACTTC
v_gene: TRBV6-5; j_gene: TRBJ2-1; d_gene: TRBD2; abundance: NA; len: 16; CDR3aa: CASSYSPSGRYNEQFF; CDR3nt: TGTGCCAGCAGTTACTCCCCCAGCGGGAGATACAATGAGCAGTTCTTC
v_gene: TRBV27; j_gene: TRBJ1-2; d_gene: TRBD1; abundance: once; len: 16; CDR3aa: CASSLQGANTNYGYTF; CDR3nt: TGTGCCAGCAGTTTACAGGGGGCGAATACCAACTATGGCTACACCTTC
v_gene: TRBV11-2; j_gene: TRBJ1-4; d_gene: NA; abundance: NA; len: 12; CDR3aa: CASSLDREKLFF; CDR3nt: TGTGCCAGCAGCTTAGACAGGGAAAAACTGTTTTTT
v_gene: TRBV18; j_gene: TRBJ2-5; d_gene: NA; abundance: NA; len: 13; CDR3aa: CASSPLVEETQYF; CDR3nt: TGTGCCAGCTCACCACTTGTAGAAGAGACCCAGTACTTC